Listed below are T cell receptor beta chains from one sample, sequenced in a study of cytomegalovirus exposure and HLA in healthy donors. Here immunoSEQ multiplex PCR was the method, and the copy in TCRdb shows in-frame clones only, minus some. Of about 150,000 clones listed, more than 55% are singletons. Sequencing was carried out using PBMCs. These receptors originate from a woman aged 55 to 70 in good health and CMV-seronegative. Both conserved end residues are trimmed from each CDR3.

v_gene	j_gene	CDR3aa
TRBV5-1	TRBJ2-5	ASSRGGTEETQY
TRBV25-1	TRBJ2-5	ASSEYRGWETQY
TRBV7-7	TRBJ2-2	ASSLGRNSGELF
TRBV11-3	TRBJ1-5	ASSFGLYQPQH
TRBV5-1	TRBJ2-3	ASSPPLLAGTDTQY
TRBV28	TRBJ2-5	ASSFNQGLETQY
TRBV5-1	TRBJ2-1	ASSLVVAGGKNEQF
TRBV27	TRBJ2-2	ASRPQRGSFTGELF
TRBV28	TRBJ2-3	ASSLLAGNTDTQY
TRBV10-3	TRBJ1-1	AISPLGTHEAF
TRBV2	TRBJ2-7	ASREDRVLYEQY
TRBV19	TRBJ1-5	ASSITGQGNQPQH
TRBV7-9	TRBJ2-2	SSSLERRGLITGELF
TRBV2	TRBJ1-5	ASSVSGNQPQH
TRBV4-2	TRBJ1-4	ASSQRTGDNEKLF
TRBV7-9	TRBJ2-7	ASSFVTGGHYEQY
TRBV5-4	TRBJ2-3	ASSRQGQLDTQY
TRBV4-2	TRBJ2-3	ASSSQALRLAPDTQY
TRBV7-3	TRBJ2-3	ASSSSGGTLDTQY
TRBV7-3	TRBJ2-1	ASSLTASVYNEQF
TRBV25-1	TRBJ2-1	ASSDLGLAGVNEQF
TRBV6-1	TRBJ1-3	ASSGITGAAGNTIY
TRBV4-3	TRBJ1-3	ASSRLQRSADTIY
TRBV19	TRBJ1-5	ASSANRVQPQH
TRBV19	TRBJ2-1	ASSTRDTGTGVNEQF
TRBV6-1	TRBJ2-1	ASAGLADSEQF
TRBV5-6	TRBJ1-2	ASSLVGVGYGYT
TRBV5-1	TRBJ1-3	ASSLAAGIPGNTIY
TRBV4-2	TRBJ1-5	ASSPTAGSQPQH
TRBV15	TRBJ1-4	ATSAAHTTNEKLF
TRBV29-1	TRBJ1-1	SAVEGSGNTEAF
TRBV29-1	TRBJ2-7	SVAQGNFHEQY
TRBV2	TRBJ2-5	ATGGDRGRVETQY
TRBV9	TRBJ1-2	ASVPGTGVYGYT
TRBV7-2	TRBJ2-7	ASSLGYGAQGANSYEQY
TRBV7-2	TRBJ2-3	ASSAMTGFSTDTQY
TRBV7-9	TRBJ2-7	SSSYAGTGRDEQY
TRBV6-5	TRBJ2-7	ASSGPRDRAYEQY
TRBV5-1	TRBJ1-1	ASSPDPWDTGVENTEAF
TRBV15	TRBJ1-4	ATSTHQGASNEKLF
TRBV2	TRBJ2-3	ASSPTGGGRTDTQY
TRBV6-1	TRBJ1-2	ASRSTDRGGGYT
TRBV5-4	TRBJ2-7	ASSLGGTGPYEQY
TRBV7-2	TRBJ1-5	ASSFPAGPQH
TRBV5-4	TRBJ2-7	ASSSGVASRYEQY